This entry is about one T cell receptor beta chain. The antigen is not known. Peripheral blood from each donor was collected in a volume of 8.5 to 10 milliliters. Researchers report isolating at least 7 million PBMCs per sample. Alongside a J-beta primer mix, a sample-barcoded 5' primer served in a second PCR lasting 7 to 11 cycles. Using its own MiXCR run on the 5' RACE reads, TCRdb lists one record per CDR3 protein. Of around 1,500,000 distinct CDR3 sequences in the sample, approximately 30% were seen once. This sample was included in a study of blood T cells in healthy people across ages. Study-wide results and limits: Naive and antigen-experienced cells could not be conclusively compared, given unsorted PBMCs.

The receptor was derived from a woman aged 25 to 45 in good health. The specimen was blood.

Here the CDR3 reads CAISKREATYNEQFF. As DNA, the CDR3 is TGTGCCATCAGTAAAAGGGAAGCCACCTACAATGAGCAGTTCTTC. J is TRBJ2-1 and V is TRBV10-3; no definite D call. V was cut by 5 bases and J by 2 bases, with 13 bases left in between. The CDR3 runs to 15 residues. Germline V gene data show CDR1 as ENHRY and CDR2 as SYGVKD.